These T cell receptor beta chains were read from a single sample in a study of T cells after yellow fever vaccination. TCRdb independently ran MiXCR on the 5' RACE reads; one entry per CDR3 protein. The sample holds under 550,000 distinct CDR3 sequences, about a fifth seen once. Sequencing was performed on PBMCs, taken about 21 days after the first yellow fever vaccination. The origin of the receptors is a man between 18 and 35 years old who received the YFV17D yellow fever vaccine. CDR3s include the opening cysteine and the closing phenylalanine or tryptophan. The D gene is left open where the match is weak. Clone size is not always given. Where it is, it says once, few, many or a class for expanded clones.

j_gene: TRBJ2-3; v_gene: TRBV11-2; d_gene: .; abundance: .; CDR3aa: CASSLESPDTQYF; CDR3nt: TGTGCCAGCAGCTTAGAGTCCCCAGATACGCAGTATTTT
j_gene: TRBJ2-7; v_gene: TRBV7-2; d_gene: TRBD1; abundance: few; CDR3aa: CASSLERRTGEYF; CDR3nt: TGTGCCAGCAGCTTAGAGCGTAGGACAGGGGAGTACTTC
j_gene: TRBJ2-3; v_gene: TRBV6-4; d_gene: TRBD2; abundance: few; CDR3aa: CASSDWSGGATHTQYF; CDR3nt: TGTGCCAGCAGTGATTGGAGCGGGGGGGCCACACATACGCAGTATTTT
j_gene: TRBJ1-6; v_gene: TRBV6-5; d_gene: .; abundance: many; CDR3aa: CASSRGGTARSPLHF; CDR3nt: TGTGCCAGCAGTAGGGGGGGTACGGCAAGATCACCCCTCCACTTT
j_gene: TRBJ2-1; v_gene: TRBV24-1; d_gene: TRBD2; abundance: .; CDR3aa: CATSDFLSGSSYNEQFF; CDR3nt: TGTGCCACCAGTGATTTTCTTAGCGGGAGCTCCTACAATGAGCAGTTCTTC
j_gene: TRBJ2-7; v_gene: TRBV20-1; d_gene: TRBD1; abundance: .; CDR3aa: CSAPQTGSYEQYF; CDR3nt: TGCAGTGCCCCCCAGACAGGGAGCTACGAGCAGTACTTC
j_gene: TRBJ2-3; v_gene: TRBV6-1; d_gene: .; abundance: many; CDR3aa: CASSLGGQSDTQYF; CDR3nt: TGTGCCAGCAGTCTCGGGGGACAGTCAGATACGCAGTATTTT
j_gene: TRBJ2-7; v_gene: TRBV29-1; d_gene: .; abundance: few; CDR3aa: CSARVAPYEQYF; CDR3nt: TGCAGCGCCCGCGTCGCGCCCTACGAGCAGTACTTC
j_gene: TRBJ2-1; v_gene: TRBV19; d_gene: .; abundance: few; CDR3aa: CASSIEGRNNEQFF; CDR3nt: TGTGCCAGTAGTATAGAAGGCAGGAACAATGAGCAGTTCTTC
j_gene: TRBJ2-5; v_gene: TRBV7-8; d_gene: .; abundance: many; CDR3aa: CASSLMETQYF; CDR3nt: TGTGCCAGCAGCTTAATGGAGACCCAGTACTTC
j_gene: TRBJ2-7; v_gene: TRBV4-2; d_gene: TRBD1; abundance: .; CDR3aa: CASSQEGDSSYYEQYF; CDR3nt: TGTGCCAGCAGCCAAGAGGGGGACAGTTCCTATTACGAGCAGTACTTC
j_gene: TRBJ2-7; v_gene: TRBV11-3; d_gene: .; abundance: few; CDR3aa: CASSRAGPDSYEQYF; CDR3nt: TGTGCCAGTTCCCGAGCAGGGCCCGACTCCTACGAGCAGTACTTC
j_gene: TRBJ2-3; v_gene: TRBV6-5; d_gene: .; abundance: .; CDR3aa: CASRREGDTQYF; CDR3nt: TGTGCCAGCAGGAGGGAAGGAGATACGCAGTATTTT
j_gene: TRBJ2-3; v_gene: TRBV12-3/TRBV12-4; d_gene: .; abundance: .; CDR3aa: CASGLSDTQYF; CDR3nt: TGTGCCAGCGGGTTATCAGATACGCAGTATTTT
j_gene: TRBJ1-6; v_gene: TRBV5-1; d_gene: TRBD1; abundance: few; CDR3aa: CASTGQGANNSPLHF; CDR3nt: TGCGCCAGCACCGGACAGGGGGCAAATAATTCACCCCTCCACTTT
j_gene: TRBJ2-3; v_gene: TRBV7-9; d_gene: .; abundance: .; CDR3aa: CASSPRQGGDTDTQYF; CDR3nt: TGTGCCAGCAGCCCAAGACAGGGAGGGGACACAGATACGCAGTATTTT
j_gene: TRBJ2-5; v_gene: TRBV11-2; d_gene: TRBD2; abundance: many; CDR3aa: CASSLTGLAGQETQYF; CDR3nt: TGTGCCAGCAGTCTTACCGGACTAGCGGGGCAAGAGACCCAGTACTTC
j_gene: TRBJ2-7; v_gene: TRBV7-2; d_gene: TRBD2; abundance: .; CDR3aa: CASSKLGRGGYEQYF; CDR3nt: TGTGCCAGCAGCAAATTGGGGCGGGGGGGCTACGAGCAGTACTTC
j_gene: TRBJ2-3; v_gene: TRBV20-1; d_gene: TRBD2; abundance: .; CDR3aa: CSTRGRGAFDTQYF; CDR3nt: TGCAGTACTAGAGGGCGGGGGGCGTTCGATACGCAGTATTTT
j_gene: TRBJ1-2; v_gene: TRBV3-1; d_gene: .; abundance: .; CDR3aa: CASSPREDYGYTF; CDR3nt: TGTGCCAGCAGCCCCAGGGAGGACTATGGCTACACCTTC